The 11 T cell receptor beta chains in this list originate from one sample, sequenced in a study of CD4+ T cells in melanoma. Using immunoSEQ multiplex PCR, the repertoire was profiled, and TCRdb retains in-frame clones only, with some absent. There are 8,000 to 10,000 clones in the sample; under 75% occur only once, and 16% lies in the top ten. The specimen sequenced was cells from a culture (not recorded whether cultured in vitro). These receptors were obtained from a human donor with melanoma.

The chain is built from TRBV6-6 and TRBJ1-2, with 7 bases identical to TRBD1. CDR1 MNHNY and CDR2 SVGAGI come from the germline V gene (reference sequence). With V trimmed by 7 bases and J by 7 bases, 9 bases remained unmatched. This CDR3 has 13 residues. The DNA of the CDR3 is TGTGCCAGCATTGGTGAGGGGGCGCGTGGCTACACCTTC. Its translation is CASIGEGARGYTF.

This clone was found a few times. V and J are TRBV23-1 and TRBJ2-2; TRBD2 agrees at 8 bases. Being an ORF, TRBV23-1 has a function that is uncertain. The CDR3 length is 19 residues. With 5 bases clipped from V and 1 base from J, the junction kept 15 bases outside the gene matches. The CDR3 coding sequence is TGCGCCAGCAGTAAGGGTTGCAGGGCGGGGGGTGAGAACACCGGGGAGCTGTTTTTT. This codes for CASSKGCRAGGENTGELFF.

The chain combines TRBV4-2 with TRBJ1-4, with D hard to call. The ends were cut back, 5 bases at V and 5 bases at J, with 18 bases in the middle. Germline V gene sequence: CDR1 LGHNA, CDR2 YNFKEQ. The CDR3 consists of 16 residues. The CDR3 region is CASSRPTRDLNEKLFF. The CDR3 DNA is TGTGCCAGCAGCAGACCTACCCGGGATTTAAATGAAAAACTGTTTTTT.

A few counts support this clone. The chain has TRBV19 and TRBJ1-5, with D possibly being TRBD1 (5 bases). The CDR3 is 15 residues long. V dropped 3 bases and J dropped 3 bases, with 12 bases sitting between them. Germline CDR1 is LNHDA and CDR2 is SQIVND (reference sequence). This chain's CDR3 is CASSIDSRPNQPQHF. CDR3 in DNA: TGTGCCAGTAGTATTGACAGTCGGCCCAATCAGCCCCAGCATTTT.

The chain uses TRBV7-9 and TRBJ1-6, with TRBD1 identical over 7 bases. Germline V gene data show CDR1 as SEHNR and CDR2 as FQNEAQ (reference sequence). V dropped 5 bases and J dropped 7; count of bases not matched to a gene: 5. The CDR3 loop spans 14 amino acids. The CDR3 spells CASSRGQINSPLHF. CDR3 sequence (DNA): TGTGCCAGCAGCCGGGGACAGATCAATTCACCCCTCCACTTT.

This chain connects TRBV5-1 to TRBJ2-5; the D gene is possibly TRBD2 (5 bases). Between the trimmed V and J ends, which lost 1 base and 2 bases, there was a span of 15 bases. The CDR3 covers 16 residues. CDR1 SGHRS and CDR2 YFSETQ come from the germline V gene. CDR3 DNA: TGCGCCAGCAGCTTGACCCGGGCTAGCCGGCAAGAGACCCAGTACTTC. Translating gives CASSLTRASRQETQYF.

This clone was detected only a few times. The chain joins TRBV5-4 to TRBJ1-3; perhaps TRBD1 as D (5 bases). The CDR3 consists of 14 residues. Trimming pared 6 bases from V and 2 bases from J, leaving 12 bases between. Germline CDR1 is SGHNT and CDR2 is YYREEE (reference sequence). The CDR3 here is CASMQGAAGNTIYF. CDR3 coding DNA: TGTGCCAGCATGCAGGGAGCCGCTGGAAACACCATATATTTT.

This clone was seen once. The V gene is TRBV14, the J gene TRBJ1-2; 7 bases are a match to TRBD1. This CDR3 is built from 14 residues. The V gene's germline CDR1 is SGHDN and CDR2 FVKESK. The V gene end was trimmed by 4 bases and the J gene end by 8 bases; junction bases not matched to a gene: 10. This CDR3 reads CASSRIKGAGGYTF. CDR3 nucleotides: TGTGCCAGCAGCCGTATTAAGGGGGCAGGCGGCTACACCTTC. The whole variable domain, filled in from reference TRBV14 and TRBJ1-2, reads EAGVTQFPSHSVIEKGQTVTLRCDPISGHDNLYWYRRVMGKEIKFLLHFVKESKQDESGMPNNRFLAERTGGTYSTLKVQPAELEDSGVYFCASSRIKGAGGYTFGSGTRLTVV.

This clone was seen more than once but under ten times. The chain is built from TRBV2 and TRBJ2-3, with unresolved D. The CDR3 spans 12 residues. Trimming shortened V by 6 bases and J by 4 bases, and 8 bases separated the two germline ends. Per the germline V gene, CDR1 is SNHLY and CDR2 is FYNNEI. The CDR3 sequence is CASSAYSDTQYF. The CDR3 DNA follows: TGTGCCAGCAGCGCTTATTCAGATACGCAGTATTTT.

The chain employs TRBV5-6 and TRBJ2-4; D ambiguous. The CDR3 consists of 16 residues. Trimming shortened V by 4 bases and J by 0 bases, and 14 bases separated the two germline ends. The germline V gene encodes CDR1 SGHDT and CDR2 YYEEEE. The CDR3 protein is CASSLGGQLAKNIQYF. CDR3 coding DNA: TGTGCCAGCAGCCTAGGTGGCCAACTAGCCAAAAACATTCAGTACTTC.

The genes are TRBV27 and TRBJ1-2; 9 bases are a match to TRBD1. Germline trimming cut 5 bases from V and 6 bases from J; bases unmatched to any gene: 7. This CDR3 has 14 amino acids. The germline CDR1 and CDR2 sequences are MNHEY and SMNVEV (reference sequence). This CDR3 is CASSRTGAVNGYTF. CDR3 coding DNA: TGTGCCAGCAGTAGGACAGGGGCGGTCAATGGCTACACCTTC.